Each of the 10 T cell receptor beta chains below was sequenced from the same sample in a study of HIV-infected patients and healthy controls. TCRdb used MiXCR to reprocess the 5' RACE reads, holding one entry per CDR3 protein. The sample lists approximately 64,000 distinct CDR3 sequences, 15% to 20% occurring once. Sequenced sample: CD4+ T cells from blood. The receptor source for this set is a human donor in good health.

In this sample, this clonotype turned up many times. The CDR3 is CASSGVARGRDTQYF. The CDR3 coding sequence is TGTGCCAGCAGTGGGGTGGCTAGGGGCCGGGATACGCAGTATTTT. The genes are TRBV2 and TRBJ2-3, with D perhaps matching TRBD1 (5 bases). V was trimmed by 4 bases and J by 6 bases, leaving 17 bases between them. CDR1 SNHLY and CDR2 FYNNEI come from the germline V gene. The CDR3 totals 15 residues.

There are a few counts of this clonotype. As DNA, the CDR3 is TGTGCCAGCACGGAGGCCCTTAGTGGGGGTCAAGAGACCCAGTACTTC. Translated, it gives CASTEALSGGQETQYF. This chain joins TRBV11-1 and TRBJ2-5, with D perhaps matching TRBD1 or TRBD2 (5 bases each). The CDR3 loop spans 16 amino acids. The germline V and J ends were trimmed by 7 bases and 2 bases, with 20 bases remaining between them. The germline gives CDR1 SGHAT, CDR2 FQDESV (reference sequence).

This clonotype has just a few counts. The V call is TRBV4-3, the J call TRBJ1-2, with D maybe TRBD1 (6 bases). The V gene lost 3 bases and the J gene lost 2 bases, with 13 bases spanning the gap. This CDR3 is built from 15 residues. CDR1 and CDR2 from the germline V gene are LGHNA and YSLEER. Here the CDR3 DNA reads TGCGCCAGCAGCCACTCCAGGACAGAGAACTATGGCTACACCTTC. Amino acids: CASSHSRTENYGYTF.

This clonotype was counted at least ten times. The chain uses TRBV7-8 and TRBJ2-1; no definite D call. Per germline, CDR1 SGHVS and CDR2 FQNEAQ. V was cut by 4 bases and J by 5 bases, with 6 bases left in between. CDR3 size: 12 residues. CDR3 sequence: CASSSFNNEQFF. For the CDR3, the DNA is TGTGCCAGCAGCTCATTTAACAATGAGCAGTTCTTC.

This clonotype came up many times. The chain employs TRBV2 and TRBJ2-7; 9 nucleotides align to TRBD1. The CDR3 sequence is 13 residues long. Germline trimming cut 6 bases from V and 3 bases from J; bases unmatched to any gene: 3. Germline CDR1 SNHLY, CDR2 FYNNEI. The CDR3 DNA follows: TGTGCCAGCAGACAGGGGGCAGGCTACGAGCAGTACTTC. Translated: CASRQGAGYEQYF.

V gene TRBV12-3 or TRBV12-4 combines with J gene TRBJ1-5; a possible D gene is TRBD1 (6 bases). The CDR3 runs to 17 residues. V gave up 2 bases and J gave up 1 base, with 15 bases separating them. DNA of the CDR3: TGTGCCAGCAGTTTAAGTGGCGGCAGGGGAAGCAATCAGCCCCAGCATTTT. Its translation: CASSLSGGRGSNQPQHF.

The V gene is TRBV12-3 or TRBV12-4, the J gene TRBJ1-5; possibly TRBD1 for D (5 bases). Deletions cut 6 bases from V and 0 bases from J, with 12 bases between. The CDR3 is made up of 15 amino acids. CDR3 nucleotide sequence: TGTGCCAGCAGCCCCCGAGGGGTTAGCAATCAGCCCCAGCATTTT. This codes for CASSPRGVSNQPQHF.

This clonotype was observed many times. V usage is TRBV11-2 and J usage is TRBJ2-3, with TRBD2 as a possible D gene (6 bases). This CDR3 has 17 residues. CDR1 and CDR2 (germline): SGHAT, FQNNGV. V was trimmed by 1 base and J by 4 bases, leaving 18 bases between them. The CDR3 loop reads CASSLGLRERISDTQYF. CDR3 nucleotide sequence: TGTGCCAGCAGCTTAGGGCTACGGGAGCGTATATCAGATACGCAGTATTTT.

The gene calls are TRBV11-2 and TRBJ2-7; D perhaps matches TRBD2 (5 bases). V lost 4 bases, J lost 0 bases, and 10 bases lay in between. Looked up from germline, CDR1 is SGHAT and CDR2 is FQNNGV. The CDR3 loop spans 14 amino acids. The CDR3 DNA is TGTGCCAGCAGCTCGGGGTTCAGCTCCTACGAGCAGTACTTC. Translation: CASSSGFSSYEQYF.

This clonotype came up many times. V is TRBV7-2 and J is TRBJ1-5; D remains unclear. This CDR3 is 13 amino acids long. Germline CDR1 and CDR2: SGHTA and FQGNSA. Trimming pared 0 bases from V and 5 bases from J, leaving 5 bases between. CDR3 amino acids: CASSLARDQPQHF. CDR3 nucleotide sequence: TGTGCCAGCAGCTTAGCCCGGGATCAGCCCCAGCATTTT.